The T cell receptor (beta chain) under discussion was sequenced for a study of T cells in tuberculosis. CDR1 and CDR2 from the germline V gene are LNHDA and SQIVND (reference sequence). V shed 6 bases and J 7 bases; nucleotides not matched to a gene: 11. This CDR3 contains 15 residues. Regarding the study as a whole: Smaller alpha distances in active tuberculosis partly reflected shorter CDR3-alpha lengths. Active tuberculosis alpha repertoires lay closer to GMM-specific TCRs than controls'. Active tuberculosis cases were adults; controls were adolescents.

Using immunoSEQ multiplex PCR, the repertoire was profiled, and TCRdb retains in-frame clones only, with some absent. The sample has tens of thousands of clones; under 95% are singletons. Concerning this clone: What it binds is not known.

Time point in this sample: new active TB diagnosis, blood taken before or within 7 days of starting treatment. HIV-seronegative South African adults aged 18 years or older had newly diagnosed active tuberculosis. The sequence was collected from an adult with tuberculosis. The chain combines TRBV19 with TRBJ1-2; 10 bases fit TRBD1. Here the sequenced sample was PBMCs, taken at tuberculosis diagnosis. CDR3 sequence (DNA): TGTGCCAGTAGCCGCAAAGGGACAGGGGTTTTTGGCTACACCTTC. Translation: CASSRKGTGVFGYTF.